This TCR beta chain derives from a study of CD4+ T cells in melanoma. General observations from the study: A reported correlation linked neoantigen-specific CD4+ T cells to CD8+, macrophage and B cell function. Neoantigen-specific CD4+ T cells in melanoma reportedly had diverse differentiation states.

Comments on this clone: Its antigen is unidentified.

The germline gives CDR1 SGHVS, CDR2 FQNEAQ. This CDR3 comprises 13 residues. The V end lost 3 bases, the J end lost 5 bases, and 8 bases lay between the germline ends. Data came from immunoSEQ multiplex PCR; TCRdb stores just in-frame clones and leaves some out. Of fewer than 20,000 clones listed, around 85% are singletons. This chain uses TRBV7-8 with TRBJ1-5; no reliable D call. Material: cells from a culture (not recorded whether cultured in vitro). The receptor was derived from a human donor with melanoma. CDR3 sequence: CASSFNRDQPQHF. The DNA for the CDR3 is TGTGCCAGCAGCTTCAACCGGGATCAGCCCCAGCATTTT.